This T cell receptor (beta chain) was profiled in a study of cytomegalovirus exposure and HLA in healthy donors. This clone was detected a few times. Its antigen is currently unknown. Germline V gene data show CDR1 as SGHRS and CDR2 as YFSETQ. V lost 2 bases and J 4 bases, leaving 10 bases between the germline ends. The CDR3 covers 13 residues. The PCR contained 60 Vbeta and 13 Jbeta primers. Data came from immunoSEQ multiplex PCR; TCRdb stores just in-frame clones and leaves some out. Of over 85,000 clones in the sample, roughly two thirds are singletons; the top ten hold less than 1.5%. Study-level points and caveats: In a later analysis, HLA-C alleles had the fewest associated TCRs, DRB1 alleles the most. Among TCR beta chains, those listed as cytomegalovirus-associated numbered some 160. Among CMV-associated TCR beta chains, most appeared HLA-restricted in a later analysis. Donors were assumed by presence/absence analyses to have roughly uniform sequencing depth.

The source is a female donor in good health and CMV-seronegative. The chain has TRBV5-1 and TRBJ2-7, with D maybe TRBD2 (6 bases). The sample consisted of PBMCs. The CDR3, as DNA: TGCGCCAGCAGCTTTTCGGCGGGATACGAGCAGTACTTC. It encodes CASSFSAGYEQYF.